This T cell receptor (beta chain) appears in the sequencing data of a study of OX40 agonist ivuxolimab in advanced cancers. Using immunoSEQ multiplex PCR, the repertoire was profiled, and TCRdb retains in-frame clones only, with some absent. The table includes almost 70,000 clones, more than 70% detected once. V lost 5 bases and J 6 bases, leaving 12 bases between the germline ends. The CDR3 spans 13 residues. Germline lookup yields CDR1 PRHDT and CDR2 FYEKMQ (reference sequence). The sample in question was CD4+ or CD8+ T cells sorted from blood, obtained in a trial of the OX40 agonist ivuxolimab. This receptor was identified in an adult with an advanced solid tumor such as melanoma, head and neck, liver or kidney cancer. V and J are TRBV13 and TRBJ2-3; no reliable D call. CDR3 coding DNA: TGTGCCAGCAGCCGGATCACATTGGATACGCAGTATTTT. Its protein product is CASSRITLDTQYF.